This section outlines one TCR beta chain sequence together with its context. Its cognate antigen is unknown. The source of the sample is a study of blood T cells in healthy people across ages. Findings of the study overall: Across samples, TCR beta diversity tracked strongly with naive T cell percentage.

A second PCR of about 6 to 12 cycles used a sample-barcoded 5' primer and a J-beta primer mix. In TCRdb, the 5' RACE reads were re-called with MiXCR into one record per CDR3 protein. The sample records hundreds of thousands of distinct CDR3 sequences, roughly 47% being singletons. The sequencing sample was made of blood. This receptor was taken from a woman aged 60-70 years in good health.

As DNA, the CDR3 is TGCAGTAGGGATAGCGGGAGCCCCGATACGCAGTATTTT. Protein: CSRDSGSPDTQYF. The V gene is TRBV20-1, the J gene TRBJ2-3; TRBD2 matches at 9 bases. Trimming cost V 8 bases and J 6 bases; bases outside gene matches: 9. The V gene's germline CDR1 is DFQATT and CDR2 SNEGSKA (reference sequence). The CDR3 has 13 amino acids.